These 23 T cell receptor beta chains originate from one sample sequenced in a study of human T cells and chemical hapten exposure. Sample time point: patch test 2, 6 weeks after DPC sensitization. Treatment denoted: therapeutic diphenylcyclopropenone sensitization with weekly scalp DPC. MiXCR was run by TCRdb on the RACE reads, yielding one entry per CDR3 protein. The sample holds about 40,000 distinct CDR3 sequences; about 3.5% are singletons and the top ten take less than 8.5%. The sample was whole blood, taken in connection with sensitization to the hapten diphenylcyclopropenone (DPC). These receptors all come from a man aged 35 to 55 with alopecia areata. Some clones in this sample may be carry-over from other donors' samples.

This clonotype was recorded many times. The V and J genes are TRBV30 and TRBJ2-3, with D perhaps given as TRBD1 or TRBD2 (5 bases each). The CDR3 is 14 residues long. Germline V lookup: CDR1 GTSNPN, CDR2 SVGIG (reference sequence). V was clipped by 2 bases and J by 0 bases, with 9 bases between them. The CDR3 loop reads CAWSRGVSTDTQYF. Written as DNA, the CDR3 is TGTGCCTGGAGTAGAGGGGTGAGCACAGATACGCAGTATTTT.

This clonotype was seen ten or more times. This chain links TRBV2 with TRBJ2-3, with 10 bases lining up with TRBD2. The trim removed 2 bases at V and 0 bases at J, leaving 8 bases unmatched. Germline V lookup: CDR1 SNHLY, CDR2 FYNNEI. This CDR3 is built from 18 residues. CDR3 amino acids: CASSETPGLAFSTDTQYF. CDR3 nucleotide sequence: TGTGCCAGCAGTGAAACGCCGGGACTAGCGTTTAGCACAGATACGCAGTATTTT.

This chain connects TRBV6-5 to TRBJ1-1; TRBD1 matches at 8 bases. The CDR3 spans 13 residues. V was pared by 6 bases and J by 8 bases, with 8 bases of the junction left unmatched. Looked up from germline, CDR1 is MNHEY and CDR2 is SVGAGI. CDR3 DNA sequence: TGTGCCAGCAGCTCCCCGCGACAGGGGGAAGCTTTCTTT. It translates to CASSSPRQGEAFF.

This clonotype was seen only a few times. The chain combines TRBV27 with TRBJ1-6, with D tentatively TRBD1 (6 bases). Per germline, CDR1 MNHEY and CDR2 SMNVEV (reference sequence). This CDR3 comprises 16 residues. Trimming stripped 7 bases from V and 0 bases from J, with 13 bases between. CDR3 in DNA: TGTGCCAGCACCCTTCAGGGGAACTCCTATAATTCACCCCTCCACTTT. Protein: CASTLQGNSYNSPLHF.

Many counts were recorded for this clonotype. The J gene is TRBJ2-7, the V gene TRBV12-3 or TRBV12-4; possibly TRBD1 or TRBD2 for D (6 bases each). The CDR3 is 12 residues long. Trimming stripped 6 bases from V and 6 bases from J, with 12 bases between. The CDR3 bases are TGTGCCAGCAGCCCGGAGGGGGTCGAGCAGTACTTC. Protein product: CASSPEGVEQYF.

This clonotype was picked up many times. The V and J genes are TRBV20-1 and TRBJ2-1; D is perhaps TRBD1 or TRBD2 (5 bases each). There are 14 residues in the CDR3. Germline CDR1 DFQATT, CDR2 SNEGSKA (reference sequence). V gave up 5 bases and J gave up 8 bases, with 19 bases separating them. CDR3 DNA: TGCAGTGCTGACGCTCTGGGGCAGCGGTATGAGCAGTTCTTC. This translates into CSADALGQRYEQFF.

This clonotype was seen more than once but under ten times. The chain combines TRBV30 with TRBJ1-2; TRBD1 matches at 8 bases. Germline-derived CDR1 and CDR2 are GTSNPN and SVGIG (reference sequence). V dropped 3 bases and J dropped 6; count of bases not matched to a gene: 6. This CDR3 is 13 amino acids long. In DNA, the CDR3 is TGTGCCTGGAGAGGACAGGGTACCCATGGCTACACCTTC. It yields the protein CAWRGQGTHGYTF. Full variable domain (rest looked up from reference TRBV30 and TRBJ1-2): SQTIHQWPATLVQPVGSPLSLECTVEGTSNPNLYWYRQAAGRGLQLLFYSVGIGQISSEVPQNLSASRPQDRQFILSSKKLLLSDSGFYLCAWRGQGTHGYTFGSGTRLTVV.

The CDR3: CASSFRNPPYEQYF. Written as DNA, the CDR3 is TGTGCCAGCAGTTTTCGCAATCCCCCCTACGAGCAGTACTTC. The chain uses TRBV12-3 or TRBV12-4 and TRBJ2-7; no reliable D call. Deletions cut 3 bases from V and 2 bases from J, with 11 bases between. CDR3 length: 14 residues.

At least ten counts were recorded for this clonotype. The chain couples TRBV5-4 to TRBJ2-5, with TRBD1 matching 12 bases. The junction had 8 bases not matched to a gene; V was cut back by 1 base and J by 4 bases. The germline CDR1 and CDR2 sequences are SGHNT and YYREEE (reference sequence). The CDR3 is 17 amino acids. Written as DNA, the CDR3 is TGTGCCAGCAGCTTGAGGGGACAGGGGGCTTATCTAGAGACCCAGTACTTC. Its protein is CASSLRGQGAYLETQYF.

This clonotype was observed many times. The chain links TRBV12-3 or TRBV12-4 to TRBJ2-5; maybe TRBD1 (7 bases). V dropped 3 bases and J dropped 5 bases, with 13 bases sitting between them. The CDR3 has 14 amino acids. CDR3 sequence (DNA): TGTGCCAGCAGTTTCAGGGCGGGACAGGAGACCCAGTACTTC. Protein: CASSFRAGQETQYF.

This clonotype was picked up many times. The gene calls are TRBV15 and TRBJ2-7; 7 positions match TRBD2. V dropped 4 bases and J dropped 7; count of bases not matched to a gene: 16. The CDR3 has 16 amino acids. The germline gives CDR1 LNHNV, CDR2 YYDKDF (reference sequence). The CDR3: CATSNPEVGGPGEQYF. CDR3 sequence (DNA): TGTGCCACCAGCAATCCAGAGGTGGGAGGGCCTGGGGAGCAGTACTTC.

The table lists this clonotype with many counts. The chain is built from TRBV29-1 and TRBJ2-3; no definite D call. Trimming removed 5 bases from V and 3 bases from J, with 6 bases in between. There are 11 residues in the CDR3. CDR1 is SQVTM and CDR2 is ANQGSEA in the germline V gene. The CDR3 DNA sequence: TGCAGCGTTCGGGTAACAGATACGCAGTATTTT. Its translation is CSVRVTDTQYF.

This clonotype was found many times. The chain couples TRBV2 to TRBJ2-5; the D is unclear. Looked up from germline, CDR1 is SNHLY and CDR2 is FYNNEI. Trimming stripped 4 bases from V and 5 bases from J, with 5 bases between. This CDR3 spans 11 amino acids. DNA of the CDR3: TGTGCCAGCAGTGTCGGGGAGACCCAGTACTTC. Encoded protein: CASSVGETQYF. The variable domain in full, completed from reference TRBV2 and TRBJ2-5, reads EPEVTQTPSHQVTQMGQEVILRCVPISNHLYFYWYRQILGQKVEFLVSFYNNEISEKSEIFDDQFSVERPDGSNFTLKIRSTKLEDSAMYFCASSVGETQYFGPGTRLLVL.

This clonotype has ten or more counts. The CDR3 nucleotides read TGTGCCAGCAGTACCATAAGCTCTGGGGCCAACGTCCTGACTTTC. As protein: CASSTISSGANVLTF. The chain recombines TRBV6-2 or TRBV6-3 with TRBJ2-6; D unresolved. Trimming left V 5 bases short and J 0 bases short, with 8 bases between. There are 15 residues in the CDR3. Per the germline V gene, CDR1 is MNHEY and CDR2 is SVGEGT.

The gene calls are TRBV12-3 or TRBV12-4 and TRBJ2-2; TRBD1 matches at 10 bases. The V and J ends lost 6 bases and 7 bases, in that order; junction bases with no gene match: 5. The CDR3 covers 14 residues. The CDR3 sequence is CASSQTGGGGELFF. The CDR3 DNA is TGTGCCAGCAGCCAGACAGGGGGCGGCGGGGAGCTGTTTTTT.

This clonotype was seen many times. V and J are TRBV24-1 and TRBJ2-1; maybe TRBD1 (5 bases). The CDR3 totals 14 residues. The V end lost 4 bases, the J end lost 5 bases, and 11 bases lay between the germline ends. The germline gives CDR1 KGHDR, CDR2 SFDVKD. The CDR3 is CATSEWQGNNEQFF. The CDR3 DNA reads TGTGCCACCAGTGAGTGGCAGGGAAACAATGAGCAGTTCTTC.

The table lists this clonotype with many counts. The V gene is TRBV5-8, the J gene TRBJ2-5; tentatively, D is TRBD1 or TRBD2 (5 bases each). V dropped 4 bases and J dropped 5 bases, with 12 bases sitting between them. The CDR3 runs 13 residues. The germline V gene encodes CDR1 SGHTS and CDR2 YDEGEE. The CDR3: CASSLTEGETQYF. As DNA, the CDR3 is TGTGCCAGCAGCCTGACAGAGGGGGAGACCCAGTACTTC.

This clonotype was observed at least ten times. This rearrangement joins TRBV9 to TRBJ2-5; 8 nucleotides agree with TRBD1. In germline, CDR1 is SGDLS, CDR2 YYNGEE. The CDR3 is made up of 16 amino acids. Germline trimming cut 0 bases from V and 2 bases from J; bases unmatched to any gene: 6. CDR3 amino acids: CASSVAQNRGQETQYF. CDR3 DNA sequence: TGTGCCAGCAGCGTAGCTCAGAACAGGGGGCAAGAGACCCAGTACTTC.

A remark on this clonotype: A much larger clonotype is one base distant, so this may be a read error. The CDR3 DNA sequence: TGTGCCAGCAGCTTAGATGGCCCAGGGCAATATGGCTACACCTTC. It encodes CASSLDGPGQYGYTF. V usage is TRBV7-8 and J usage is TRBJ1-2; TRBD1 is a possible D gene (5 bases). Germline CDR1 and CDR2: SGHVS and FQNEAQ. This CDR3 region has 15 residues. V was clipped by 1 base and J by 5 bases, with 14 bases between them.

This clonotype was recorded at least ten times. DNA for the CDR3: TGTGCCAGCAGAAACGGGGCTGGAGGTAAAGAGACCCAGTACTTC. Its protein is CASRNGAGGKETQYF. The J gene is TRBJ2-5, the V gene TRBV6-5; D may match TRBD1 or TRBD2 (5 bases each). Trimming cost V 6 bases and J 3 bases, with 17 bases left between them. This CDR3 comprises 15 residues. The germline V gene encodes CDR1 MNHEY and CDR2 SVGAGI.

This clonotype was seen repeatedly, ten times or more. The J gene is TRBJ2-3, the V gene TRBV20-1; the D is unclear. This CDR3 contains 13 residues. The germline CDR1 and CDR2 sequences are DFQATT and SNEGSKA (reference sequence). The V and J ends lost 6 bases and 1 base respectively, with 11 bases between them. In nucleotides, the CDR3 is TGCAGTGCCCCGGTCCTAGGCACAGATACGCAGTATTTT. Residues: CSAPVLGTDTQYF.

This clonotype was observed many times. The V and J genes are TRBV28 and TRBJ1-1; D ambiguous. Trimming pared 1 base from V and 2 bases from J, leaving 14 bases between. This CDR3 contains 16 residues. Looked up from germline, CDR1 is MDHEN and CDR2 is SYDVKM. CDR3 in DNA: TGTGCCAGCAGTTTATCGGATCTCCTCGTTAACACTGAAGCTTTCTTT. This encodes CASSLSDLLVNTEAFF. The variable domain in full, completed from reference TRBV28 and TRBJ1-1, reads DVKVTQSSRYLVKRTGEKVFLECVQDMDHENMFWYRQDPGLGLRLIYFSYDVKMKEKGDIPEGYSVSREKKERFSLILESASTNQTSMYLCASSLSDLLVNTEAFFGQGTRLTVV.

This clonotype was counted many times. CDR3 sequence (DNA): TGTGCCAGCATTCCAGACAGGGAAGAGACCCAGTACTTC. Translated: CASIPDREETQYF. This chain joins TRBV28 and TRBJ2-5; 7 positions match TRBD1. Unmatched junction bases numbered 5, after V lost 7 bases and J lost 3 bases. Germline V CDR1 and CDR2: MDHEN, SYDVKM. The CDR3 sequence is 13 residues long.